This T cell receptor beta chain derives from a study of beta chain features in type 1 diabetes. The authors sorted CD4+ naive, central memory, regulatory and stem cell-like memory cells via CD45RO/CCR7/CD25/CD127/CD95/CD27. All of the isolated RNA was reverse transcribed, so expressed TCRB transcripts were sequenced. Profiled with immunoSEQ multiplex PCR; TCRdb holds only in-frame clones, not every one. The sample holds 200,000 to 250,000 clones, roughly 9.6% seen once. Between the trimmed V and J ends, which lost 8 bases and 7 bases, there was a span of 12 bases. The germline V gene has CDR1 SEHNR and CDR2 FQNEAQ (reference sequence). The CDR3 contains 12 residues.

The sample was naive CD4+ T cells from blood. The chain joins TRBV7-9 to TRBJ2-1; D is perhaps TRBD2 (5 bases). This receptor was obtained from a woman aged 18-35 years in good health. In DNA form, the CDR3 reads TGTGCCAGCGCCCAAACGGGGAATGAGCAGTTCTTC. Amino acids: CASAQTGNEQFF.